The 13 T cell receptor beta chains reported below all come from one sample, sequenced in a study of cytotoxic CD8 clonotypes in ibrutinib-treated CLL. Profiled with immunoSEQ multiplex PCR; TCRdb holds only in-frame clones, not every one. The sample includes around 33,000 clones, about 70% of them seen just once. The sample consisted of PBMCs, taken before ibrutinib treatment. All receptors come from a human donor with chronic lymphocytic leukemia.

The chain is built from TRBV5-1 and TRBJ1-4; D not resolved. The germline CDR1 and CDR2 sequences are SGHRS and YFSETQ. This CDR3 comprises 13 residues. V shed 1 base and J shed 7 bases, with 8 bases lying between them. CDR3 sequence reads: CASSLSYGEKLFF. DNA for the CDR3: TGCGCCAGCAGCTTGTCCTACGGTGAAAAACTGTTTTTT.

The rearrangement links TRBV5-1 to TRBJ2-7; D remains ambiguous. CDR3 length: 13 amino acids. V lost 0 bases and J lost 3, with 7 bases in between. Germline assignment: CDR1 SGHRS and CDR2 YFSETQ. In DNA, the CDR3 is TGCGCCAGCAGCTTGGCGGTCAACTACGAGCAGTACTTC. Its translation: CASSLAVNYEQYF.

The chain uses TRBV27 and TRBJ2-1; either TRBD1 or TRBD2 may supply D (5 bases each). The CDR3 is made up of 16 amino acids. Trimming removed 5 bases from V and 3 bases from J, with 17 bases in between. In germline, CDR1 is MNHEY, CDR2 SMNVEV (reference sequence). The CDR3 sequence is CASSRTGTTYYNEQFF. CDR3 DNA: TGTGCCAGCAGTAGAACCGGGACGACTTACTACAATGAGCAGTTCTTC.

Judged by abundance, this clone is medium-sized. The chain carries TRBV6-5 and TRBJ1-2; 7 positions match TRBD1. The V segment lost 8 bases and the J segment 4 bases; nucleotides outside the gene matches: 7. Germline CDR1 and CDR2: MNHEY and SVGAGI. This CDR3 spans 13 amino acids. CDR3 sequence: CASAGGRGYGYTF. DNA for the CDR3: TGTGCCAGCGCAGGGGGGCGAGGCTATGGCTACACCTTC.

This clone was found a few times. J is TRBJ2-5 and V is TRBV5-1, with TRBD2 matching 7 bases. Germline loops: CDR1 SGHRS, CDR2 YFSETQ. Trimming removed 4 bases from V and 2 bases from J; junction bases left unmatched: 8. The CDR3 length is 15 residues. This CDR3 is CASSPGAGMQETQYF. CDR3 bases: TGCGCCAGCAGCCCAGGAGCGGGGATGCAAGAGACCCAGTACTTC.

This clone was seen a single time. The CDR3 spells CASSGASGGTDTQYF. The CDR3 DNA reads as TGTGCCAGCAGTGGGGCTAGCGGGGGCACAGATACGCAGTATTTT. The chain uses TRBV6-1 and TRBJ2-3; 9 nucleotides agree with TRBD2. The CDR3 covers 15 residues. CDR1 MNHNS and CDR2 SASEGT come from the germline V gene. The junction had 3 bases not matched to a gene; V was cut back by 4 bases and J by 1 base.

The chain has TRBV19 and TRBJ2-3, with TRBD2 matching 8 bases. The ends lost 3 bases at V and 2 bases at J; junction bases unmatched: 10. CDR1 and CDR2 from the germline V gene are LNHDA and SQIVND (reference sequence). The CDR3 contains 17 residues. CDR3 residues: CASSISLAGGFTDTQYF. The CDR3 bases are TGTGCCAGTAGTATTTCGCTGGCGGGGGGATTCACAGATACGCAGTATTTT.

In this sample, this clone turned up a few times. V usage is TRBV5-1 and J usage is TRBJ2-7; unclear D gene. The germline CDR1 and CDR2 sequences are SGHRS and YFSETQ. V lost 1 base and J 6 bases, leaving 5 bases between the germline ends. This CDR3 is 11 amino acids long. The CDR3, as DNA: TGCGCCAGCAGCTTGACCGGCGAGCAGTACTTC. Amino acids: CASSLTGEQYF.

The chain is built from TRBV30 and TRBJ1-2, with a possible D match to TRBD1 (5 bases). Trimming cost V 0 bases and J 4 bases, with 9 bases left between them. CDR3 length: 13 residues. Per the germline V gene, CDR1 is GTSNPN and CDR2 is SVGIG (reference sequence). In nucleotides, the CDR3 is TGTGCCTGGAGTGTAGAAGGGGTCTATGGCTACACCTTC. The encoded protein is CAWSVEGVYGYTF.

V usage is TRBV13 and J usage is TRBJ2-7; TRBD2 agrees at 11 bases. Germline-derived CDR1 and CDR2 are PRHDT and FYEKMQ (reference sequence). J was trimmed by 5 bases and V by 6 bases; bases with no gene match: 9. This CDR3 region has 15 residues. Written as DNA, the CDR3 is TGTGCCAGCAGTTTTAGCGGGAGGGCCGGGCACGAGCAGTACTTC. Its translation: CASSFSGRAGHEQYF.

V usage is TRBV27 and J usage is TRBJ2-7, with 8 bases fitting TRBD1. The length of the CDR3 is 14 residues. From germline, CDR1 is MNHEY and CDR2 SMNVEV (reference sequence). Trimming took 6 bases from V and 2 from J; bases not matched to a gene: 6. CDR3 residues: CASSWTGKTYEQYF. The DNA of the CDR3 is TGTGCCAGCAGCTGGACAGGGAAAACCTACGAGCAGTACTTC.

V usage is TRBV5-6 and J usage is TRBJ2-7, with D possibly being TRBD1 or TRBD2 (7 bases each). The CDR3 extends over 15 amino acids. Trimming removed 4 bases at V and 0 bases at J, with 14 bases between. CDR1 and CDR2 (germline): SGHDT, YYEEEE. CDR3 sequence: CASSTGDYLSYEQYF. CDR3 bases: TGTGCCAGCAGCACAGGGGACTACCTCTCCTACGAGCAGTACTTC. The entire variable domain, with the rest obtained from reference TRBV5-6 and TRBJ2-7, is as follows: DAGVTQSPTHLIKTRGQQVTLRCSPKSGHDTVSWYQQALGQGPQFIFQYYEEEERQRGNFPDRFSGHQFPNYSSELNVNALLLGDSALYLCASSTGDYLSYEQYFGPGTRLTVT.

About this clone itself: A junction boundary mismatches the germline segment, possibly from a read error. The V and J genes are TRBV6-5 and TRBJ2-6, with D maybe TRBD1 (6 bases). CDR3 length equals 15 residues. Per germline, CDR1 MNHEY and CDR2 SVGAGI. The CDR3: CASSYHYSGVNVLTF. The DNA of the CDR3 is TGTGCCAGCAGTTACCACTACTCAGGGGTCAACGTCCTGACTTTC.